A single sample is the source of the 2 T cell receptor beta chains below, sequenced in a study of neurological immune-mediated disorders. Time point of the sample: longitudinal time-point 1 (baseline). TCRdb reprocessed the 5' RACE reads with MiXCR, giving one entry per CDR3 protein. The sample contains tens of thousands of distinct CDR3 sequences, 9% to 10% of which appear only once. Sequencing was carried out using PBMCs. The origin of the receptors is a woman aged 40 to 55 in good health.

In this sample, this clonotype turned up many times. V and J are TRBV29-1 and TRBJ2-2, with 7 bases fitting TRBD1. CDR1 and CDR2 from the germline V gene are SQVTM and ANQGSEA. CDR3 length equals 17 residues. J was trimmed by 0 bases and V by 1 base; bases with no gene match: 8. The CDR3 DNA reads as TGCAGCGTTGAAGGTTGGTCGGGGACAGCGAACACCGGGGAGCTGTTTTTT. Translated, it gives CSVEGWSGTANTGELFF.

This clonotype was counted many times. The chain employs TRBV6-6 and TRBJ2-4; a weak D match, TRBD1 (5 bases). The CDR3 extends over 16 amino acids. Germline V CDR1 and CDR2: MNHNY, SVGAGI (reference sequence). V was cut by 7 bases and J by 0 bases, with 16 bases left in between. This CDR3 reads CASTSGFGLAKNIQYF. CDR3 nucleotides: TGTGCCAGCACTTCAGGGTTCGGCTTAGCCAAAAACATTCAGTACTTC.